The 22 T cell receptor beta chains in this list originate from one sample, sequenced in a study of T cell responses to AZD1222 COVID-19 vaccine. The repertoire was sequenced with immunoSEQ multiplex PCR; TCRdb's copy has only in-frame clones and lacks some. Here the sample spans 130,000 or so clones, under 95% being singletons. The sample was peripheral blood, taken on day 0 of AZD1222 vaccination. Receptors originate from an adult in good health.

V usage is TRBV7-2 and J usage is TRBJ2-1; 9 bases map to TRBD2. From germline, CDR1 is SGHTA and CDR2 FQGNSA. The CDR3 extends over 14 amino acids. With V trimmed by 2 bases and J by 6 bases, 2 bases remained unmatched. DNA of the CDR3: TGTGCCAGCAGCTTATGGACTAGCGCCAATGAGCAGTTCTTC. It codes for CASSLWTSANEQFF.

The chain is built from TRBV7-8 and TRBJ2-7; 8 nucleotides line up with TRBD2. The germline V gene encodes CDR1 SGHVS and CDR2 FQNEAQ. The V gene end was trimmed by 2 bases and the J gene end by 0 bases; junction bases not matched to a gene: 3. The CDR3 spans 15 residues. CDR3 nucleotide sequence: TGTGCCAGCAGCTTAAGTAGCGGGGTCTCCTACGAGCAGTACTTC. Residues: CASSLSSGVSYEQYF.

The J gene is TRBJ2-5, the V gene TRBV28; D not certain. This CDR3 is built from 15 residues. Trimming cost V 8 bases and J 2 bases, with 18 bases left between them. CDR1 is MDHEN and CDR2 is SYDVKM in the germline V gene. CDR3 residues: CASFPNARFQETQYF. The CDR3 DNA follows: TGTGCCAGCTTCCCCAACGCCCGGTTTCAAGAGACCCAGTACTTC.

The chain uses TRBV19 and TRBJ2-7, with 13 bases that match TRBD2. V gave up 5 bases and J gave up 5 bases; unmatched junction bases: 9. The CDR3 has 16 amino acids. In germline, CDR1 is LNHDA, CDR2 SQIVND (reference sequence). CDR3 DNA sequence: TGTGCCAGTAGTTCCCTCGGACTAGCGGGAGCGGACGAGCAGTACTTC. It encodes CASSSLGLAGADEQYF.

J is TRBJ2-3 and V is TRBV28; 7 nucleotides agree with TRBD2. Trimming at V came to 6 bases and at J to 0 bases, leaving 9 bases not matched to a gene. The CDR3 is 16 amino acids. Germline CDR1 MDHEN, CDR2 SYDVKM. The CDR3 DNA sequence: TGTGCCAGCAGACCTCATACTAGCGTTAGCACAGATACGCAGTATTTT. It translates to CASRPHTSVSTDTQYF.

This chain joins TRBV28 and TRBJ1-4, with TRBD1 identical over 7 bases. V lost 3 bases, J lost 4 bases, and 5 bases stayed unmatched. The V gene's germline CDR1 is MDHEN and CDR2 SYDVKM. The CDR3 runs to 15 residues. As DNA, the CDR3 is TGTGCCAGCAGTTTCGGGCGACAGGGTAATGAAAAACTGTTTTTT. This encodes CASSFGRQGNEKLFF.

The chain carries TRBV6-5 and TRBJ2-1; D may be TRBD2 (5 bases). V lost 0 bases and J 5 bases, leaving 14 bases between the germline ends. This CDR3 contains 16 residues. Germline CDR1 reads MNHEY; CDR2 reads SVGAGI. CDR3 amino acids: CASSYSTGERHNEQFF. DNA for the CDR3: TGTGCCAGCAGTTACTCGACCGGGGAAAGACACAATGAGCAGTTCTTC.

This rearrangement joins TRBV6-1 to TRBJ1-3, with TRBD1 matching over 7 bases. CDR1 MNHNS and CDR2 SASEGT come from the germline V gene. The CDR3 is 18 residues long. Trimming removed 2 bases from V and 4 bases from J; junction bases left unmatched: 14. In DNA, the CDR3 is TGTGCCAGCAGTGAAAGGTTCGGACAGGCTTGGGGAGGAAACACCATATATTTT. This sequence encodes CASSERFGQAWGGNTIYF.

The genes are TRBV9 and TRBJ1-1; 12 positions agree with TRBD1. CDR1 is SGDLS, CDR2 YYNGEE, per germline. CDR3 size: 16 residues. Trimming cost V 0 bases and J 4 bases; bases outside gene matches: 4. The CDR3 reads CASSVVGTGGGTEAFF. The CDR3 nucleotides are TGTGCCAGCAGCGTAGTGGGGACAGGGGGCGGCACTGAAGCTTTCTTT.

The chain recombines TRBV3-1 (or the pseudogene TRBV3-2) with TRBJ1-1; perhaps TRBD1 as D (5 bases). The CDR3 covers 15 residues. Trimming cost V 2 bases and J 4 bases, with 14 bases left between them. Germline V gives CDR1 LGHDT, CDR2 YNNKEL (reference sequence). The CDR3 DNA is TGTGCCAGCAGCCAACGTAGACAGACAAGCACTGAAGCTTTCTTT. Residues: CASSQRRQTSTEAFF.

CDR3 protein: CASSLEGSEQFF. The CDR3 region has the DNA TGCGCCAGCAGCTTGGAGGGCAGTGAGCAGTTCTTC. The chain couples TRBV5-1 to TRBJ2-1, with D unclear. V dropped 0 bases and J dropped 9 bases, with 7 bases sitting between them. Germline V CDR1 and CDR2: SGHRS, YFSETQ. This CDR3 contains 12 residues.

The chain combines TRBV19 with TRBJ1-1; D remains ambiguous. CDR1 and CDR2 (germline): LNHDA, SQIVND (reference sequence). Trimming stripped 3 bases from V and 1 base from J, with 9 bases between. The CDR3 sequence is 14 residues long. For the CDR3, the DNA is TGTGCCAGTAGTATTAATGGGAAGAACACTGAAGCTTTCTTT. Translation: CASSINGKNTEAFF.

The CDR3 loop is CASSGSRNNQPQHF. CDR3 nucleotide sequence: TGTGCCAGCTCAGGGTCTCGTAACAATCAGCCCCAGCATTTT. V is TRBV2 and J is TRBJ1-5; weak D call: TRBD1 (5 bases). V was clipped by 8 bases and J by 3 bases, with 14 bases between them. The CDR3 is 14 residues long. Germline loops: CDR1 SNHLY, CDR2 FYNNEI.

Comment on this clone: The sample holds other DNA sequences that translate to the same CDR3. The chain links TRBV2 to TRBJ1-5; TRBD1 agrees at 7 bases. V lost 4 bases and J lost 4; bases outside the gene matches: 1. Germline CDR1 and CDR2: SNHLY and FYNNEI. The CDR3 sequence is 13 residues long. The CDR3 protein is CASSGTGNQPQHF. The CDR3 nucleotides are TGTGCCAGCAGTGGGACAGGAAATCAGCCCCAGCATTTT.

V is TRBV10-3 and J is TRBJ2-2; TRBD1 agrees at 9 bases. With V trimmed by 4 bases and J by 1 base, 7 bases remained unmatched. This CDR3 is built from 17 residues. CDR1 and CDR2 (germline): ENHRY, SYGVKD. CDR3 sequence (DNA): TGTGCCATCAGTGCCTCTCTGGGACAGGGGAACACCGGGGAGCTGTTTTTT. The encoded protein is CAISASLGQGNTGELFF.

In this sample, this clone turned up once. The chain couples TRBV28 to TRBJ1-2, with 7 bases identical to TRBD1. Trimming at V came to 6 bases and at J to 4 bases, leaving 8 bases not matched to a gene. This CDR3 spans 14 amino acids. Germline V gives CDR1 MDHEN, CDR2 SYDVKM. The CDR3: CASSRDRVAYGYTF. CDR3 sequence (DNA): TGTGCCAGCAGCCGTGACAGGGTAGCCTATGGCTACACCTTC.

The chain links TRBV6-5 to TRBJ2-7; D is perhaps TRBD2 (6 bases). Trimming took 7 bases from V and 6 from J, leaving 16 bases between them. Germline V gene lookup returns CDR1 MNHEY and CDR2 SVGAGI. This CDR3 contains 13 residues. The CDR3 spells CASNFWTKGEQYF. The CDR3 DNA reads as TGTGCCAGCAACTTCTGGACTAAGGGCGAGCAGTACTTC.

The V gene is TRBV20-1, the J gene TRBJ2-3, with D unclear. The CDR3 has 11 residues. The germline gives CDR1 DFQATT, CDR2 SNEGSKA (reference sequence). The V gene lost 8 bases and the J gene lost 6 bases, with 12 bases spanning the gap. CDR3 in amino acids: CSPYIMDTQYF. For the CDR3, the DNA is TGCAGTCCCTACATTATGGATACGCAGTATTTT.

The chain carries TRBV27 and TRBJ2-1; 9 positions agree with TRBD2. Losses at the gene ends were 0 bases for V and 7 bases for J; bases not matched to a gene: 1. The germline V gene encodes CDR1 MNHEY and CDR2 SMNVEV (reference sequence). The CDR3 has 14 residues. DNA for the CDR3: TGTGCCAGCAGTTTATCGGGACTAGCAAATGAGCAGTTCTTC. Protein: CASSLSGLANEQFF.

The chain uses TRBV13 and TRBJ1-2; TRBD1 is a possible D gene (6 bases). Per germline, CDR1 PRHDT and CDR2 FYEKMQ (reference sequence). The CDR3 loop spans 14 amino acids. The V gene lost 5 bases and the J gene lost 4 bases, with 14 bases spanning the gap. This chain's CDR3 is CASSPQGQAYGYTF. CDR3 DNA: TGTGCCAGCAGCCCCCAGGGGCAGGCCTATGGCTACACCTTC. The variable domain in full, with the rest retrieved from reference TRBV13 and TRBJ1-2, is AAGVIQSPRHLIKEKRETATLKCYPIPRHDTVYWYQQGPGQDPQFLISFYEKMQSDKGSIPDRFSAQQFSDYHSELNMSSLELGDSALYFCASSPQGQAYGYTFGSGTRLTVV.

V is TRBV6-2 or TRBV6-3 and J is TRBJ1-2; D not certain. The V gene lost 2 bases and the J gene lost 5 bases, with 6 bases spanning the gap. The germline gives CDR1 MNHEY, CDR2 SVGEGT. This CDR3 is 12 amino acids long. Here the CDR3 DNA reads TGTGCCAGCAGTTACGTGGAATATGGCTACACCTTC. Its protein is CASSYVEYGYTF.

The chain carries TRBV7-9 and TRBJ2-7; 9 bases align to TRBD2. Germline-derived CDR1 and CDR2 are SEHNR and FQNEAQ (reference sequence). After removal of 4 bases from V and 9 bases from J, the junction contained 16 bases not matched to a gene. The length of the CDR3 is 16 residues. The CDR3 loop is CASSSSGTSFQRGQYF. The CDR3 DNA reads as TGTGCCAGCAGCTCCTCCGGGACTAGCTTCCAGAGAGGGCAGTACTTC. The variable domain in full, with the rest retrieved from reference TRBV7-9 and TRBJ2-7, is DTGVSQNPRHKITKRGQNVTFRCDPISEHNRLYWYRQTLGQGPEFLTYFQNEAQLEKSRLLSDRFSAERPKGSFSTLEIQRTEQGDSAMYLCASSSSGTSFQRGQYFGPGTRLTVT.